Each of the 22 T cell receptor beta chains below was sequenced from the same sample in a study of Graves' ophthalmopathy and Graves' hyperthyroidism. Beta-chain TCR CDR3 regions were amplified from RNA transcripts. The first round was an RT-PCR with HTBI primers, and the second round was a multiplex PCR. TCRdb independently ran MiXCR on the multiplex PCR reads; one entry per CDR3 protein. This table holds around 1.1 million distinct CDR3 sequences, about two fifths found once. Material for sequencing was peripheral blood or thyroid tissue (not recorded which). Receptor source: an adult man with Graves' hyperthyroidism.

The gene calls are TRBV29-1 and TRBJ1-4; D may be TRBD1 (6 bases). Trimming stripped 4 bases from V and 3 bases from J, with 18 bases between. This CDR3 region has 16 residues. Germline V gene data show CDR1 as SQVTM and CDR2 as ANQGSEA. CDR3 bases: TGCAGCGTTGTCGGCCCAGGGGAGCCTTCTAATGAAAAACTGTTTTTT. Its protein is CSVVGPGEPSNEKLFF.

This chain uses TRBV9 with TRBJ1-5; D unclear. The length of the CDR3 is 13 residues. The V gene's germline CDR1 is SGDLS and CDR2 YYNGEE. The ends were cut back, 3 bases at V and 13 bases at J, with 17 bases in the middle. CDR3 nucleotides: TGTGCCAGCAGCGCCCACGGGGAGCAGGATCAGCATTTT. Amino acids: CASSAHGEQDQHF.

This clonotype was counted ten times or more. The J gene is TRBJ2-2, the V gene TRBV29-1, with D possibly matching TRBD2 (6 bases). Deletions cut 4 bases from V and 6 bases from J, with 15 bases between. The CDR3 runs 14 residues. CDR1 SQVTM and CDR2 ANQGSEA come from the germline V gene. The CDR3 spells CSVGGGVSSGELFF. The CDR3 coding sequence is TGCAGCGTTGGCGGCGGGGTTTCCTCCGGGGAGCTGTTTTTT.

The chain combines TRBV2 with TRBJ2-2; no definite D call. This CDR3 comprises 13 residues. Germline V gene sequence: CDR1 SNHLY, CDR2 FYNNEI. The V and J ends lost 6 bases and 4 bases respectively, with 9 bases between them. CDR3 region: CASRNGRTGELFF. In DNA, the CDR3 is TGTGCCAGCAGGAATGGGCGCACCGGGGAGCTGTTTTTT.

V and J are TRBV10-3 and TRBJ2-5; a possible D gene is TRBD2 (5 bases). The CDR3 has 20 residues. Trimming removed 0 bases at V and 0 bases at J, with 23 bases between. The germline V gene has CDR1 ENHRY and CDR2 SYGVKD. The CDR3 spells CAISESPVSGSRGHQETQYF. In nucleotides, the CDR3 is TGTGCCATCAGTGAGTCCCCCGTTTCTGGTAGCCGGGGTCACCAAGAGACCCAGTACTTC.

The CDR3 sequence is CASSVVGDGAREGYTF. CDR3 DNA sequence: TGTGCCAGCAGCGTAGTAGGGGATGGTGCGAGAGAGGGCTACACCTTC. The chain carries TRBV9 and TRBJ1-2, with a weak D call TRBD1 (5 bases). V gave up 0 bases and J gave up 8 bases, with 20 bases separating them. The length of the CDR3 is 16 residues. Germline V CDR1 and CDR2: SGDLS, YYNGEE.

In this sample, this clonotype turned up a few times. The gene calls are TRBV6-6 and TRBJ1-6; tentative D call: TRBD1 (6 bases). The CDR3 extends over 16 amino acids. V gave up 7 bases and J gave up 10 bases, with 23 bases separating them. Germline V gene data show CDR1 as MNHNY and CDR2 as SVGAGI (reference sequence). CDR3 nucleotides: TGTGCCAGCAAGCCTGATAAGGGACAACGAGGGTCACCCCTCCACTTT. This gives the protein CASKPDKGQRGSPLHF.

This clonotype was counted many times. The chain carries TRBV6-6 and TRBJ2-7, with D possibly being TRBD2 (5 bases). The CDR3 length is 16 residues. Trimming removed 2 bases from V and 1 base from J, with 15 bases in between. Germline V gene lookup returns CDR1 MNHNY and CDR2 SVGAGI (reference sequence). The CDR3 is CASSYMRGYGSYEQYF. The CDR3 DNA reads as TGTGCCAGCAGTTACATGAGAGGGTATGGGTCCTACGAGCAGTACTTC.

The chain carries TRBV6-6 and TRBJ1-2; 9 bases match TRBD1. The CDR3 loop spans 13 amino acids. The V gene end was trimmed by 5 bases and the J gene end by 10 bases; junction bases not matched to a gene: 8. CDR1 and CDR2 from the germline V gene are MNHNY and SVGAGI (reference sequence). The CDR3 reads CASSPGTGWDYTF. DNA of the CDR3: TGTGCCAGCAGTCCAGGGACAGGGTGGGACTACACCTTC.

Many counts were recorded for this clonotype. V usage is TRBV4-2 and J usage is TRBJ1-1; perhaps TRBD1 as D (6 bases). CDR3 length: 15 amino acids. Trimming took off 4 bases at V and 5 bases at J, with 17 bases between the two ends. CDR1 and CDR2 (germline): LGHNA, YNFKEQ. CDR3 protein: CASSPTQGSFTEAFF. CDR3 DNA: TGTGCCAGCAGCCCGACACAGGGTTCGTTTACTGAAGCTTTCTTT.

This clonotype came up many times. The chain has TRBV24-1 and TRBJ2-5, with a weak D call TRBD1 (6 bases). This CDR3 has 15 amino acids. CDR1 KGHDR and CDR2 SFDVKD come from the germline V gene. V gave up 5 bases and J gave up 0 bases, with 12 bases separating them. The CDR3 sequence: CATSAKGGHQETQYF. The CDR3 region has the DNA TGTGCCACCAGTGCCAAAGGGGGACACCAAGAGACCCAGTACTTC.

About this clonotype: One end of the junction varies from germline; a read error may be responsible. The J gene is TRBJ1-1, the V gene TRBV10-3; 8 bases map to TRBD1. The CDR3 extends over 12 amino acids. Germline V gene data show CDR1 as ENHRY and CDR2 as SYGVKD. In DNA, the CDR3 is TGTGCCAGCAGTAAGGACAGGGAAGAAGCTTTCTTT. Encoded protein: CASSKDREEAFF.

This clonotype has ten or more counts. J is TRBJ2-7 and V is TRBV7-6; no clear D. The CDR3 extends over 15 amino acids. Germline-derived CDR1 and CDR2 are SGHVS and FNYEAQ. The germline V and J ends were trimmed by 4 bases and 0 bases, with 13 bases remaining between them. CDR3 DNA sequence: TGTGCCAGCAGCTCCCGACCCCAAAGCTCCTACGAGCAGTACTTC. Protein sequence: CASSSRPQSSYEQYF.

This clonotype was counted only a few times. In nucleotides, the CDR3 is TGTGCCAGCAGTCCCCCTACCAAAGTCCACGAGCAGTACTTC. As protein: CASSPPTKVHEQYF. The genes are TRBV28 and TRBJ2-7; the D is unclear. The CDR3 covers 14 residues. Trimming took off 5 bases at V and 5 bases at J, with 16 bases between the two ends. Germline CDR1 is MDHEN and CDR2 is SYDVKM.

This clonotype was recorded at least ten times. The chain is built from TRBV2 and TRBJ1-6; weak D call: TRBD1 (6 bases). Trimming removed 6 bases at V and 8 bases at J, with 14 bases between. CDR1 is SNHLY and CDR2 is FYNNEI in the germline V gene. The CDR3 has 14 amino acids. In DNA, the CDR3 is TGTGCCAGCAGCATGGAGACAGGCTATTCACCCCTCCACTTT. This encodes CASSMETGYSPLHF. Combining the CDR3 with reference TRBV2 and TRBJ1-6 gives the whole variable domain EPEVTQTPSHQVTQMGQEVILRCVPISNHLYFYWYRQILGQKVEFLVSFYNNEISEKSEIFDDQFSVERPDGSNFTLKIRSTKLEDSAMYFCASSMETGYSPLHFGNGTRLTVT.

This clonotype was seen ten or more times. The chain carries TRBV9 and TRBJ2-7; perhaps D is TRBD1 or TRBD2 (6 bases each). Trimming left V 4 bases short and J 3 bases short, with 14 bases between. The germline V gene encodes CDR1 SGDLS and CDR2 YYNGEE. The CDR3 is 14 amino acids. The CDR3 sequence: CASSPGGTYYEQYF. The CDR3 DNA reads TGTGCCAGCAGCCCCGGGGGCACGTACTACGAGCAGTACTTC.

This clonotype was recorded only once. The chain links TRBV15 to TRBJ1-5; 7 bases map to TRBD1. The V gene's germline CDR1 is LNHNV and CDR2 YYDKDF (reference sequence). J was trimmed by 11 bases and V by 1 base; bases with no gene match: 11. The CDR3 consists of 15 residues. The chain's CDR3 is CATSRADRVGETQHF. CDR3 DNA sequence: TGTGCCACCAGCAGAGCCGACAGGGTCGGGGAGACCCAGCATTTT.

This clonotype was seen ten or more times. V usage is TRBV5-1 and J usage is TRBJ2-7, with unresolved D. Trimming removed 3 bases from V and 5 bases from J, with 12 bases in between. The germline V gene encodes CDR1 SGHRS and CDR2 YFSETQ. This CDR3 spans 13 amino acids. CDR3 protein: CASSSRIGHEQYF. CDR3 nucleotides: TGCGCCAGCAGCTCACGAATTGGCCACGAGCAGTACTTC.

The chain is built from TRBV9 and TRBJ1-4; 8 bases map to TRBD1. Germline-derived CDR1 and CDR2 are SGDLS and YYNGEE. V gave up 7 bases and J gave up 5 bases; unmatched junction bases: 7. The CDR3 is 14 residues long. The CDR3 nucleotides are TGTGCCAGCGGAAGGACAGGGTGGAATGAAAAACTGTTTTTT. Translated: CASGRTGWNEKLFF. Full variable domain (remainder filled in from reference TRBV9 and TRBJ1-4): DSGVTQTPKHLITATGQRVTLRCSPRSGDLSVYWYQQSLDQGLQFLIQYYNGEERAKGNILERFSAQQFPDLHSELNLSSLELGDSALYFCASGRTGWNEKLFFGSGTQLSVL.

About this clonotype: Relative to the germline gene, one junction end is altered; a read error may explain this. V usage is TRBV7-8 and J usage is TRBJ2-2; possibly TRBD2 for D (5 bases). The CDR3 loop spans 14 amino acids. Per the germline V gene, CDR1 is SGHVS and CDR2 is FQNEAQ. The CDR3 DNA reads as TGTGCCAGCAGCTTATACGGGAACACCGGGGAGCTGTTCTTT. The encoded protein is CASSLYGNTGELFF.

This clonotype was seen repeatedly, ten times or more. The CDR3 sequence is CASSPTPTGLGQPQHF. CDR3 nucleotide sequence: TGCGCCAGCAGCCCCACCCCGACAGGTTTGGGGCAGCCCCAGCATTTT. The gene calls are TRBV5-1 and TRBJ1-5; a weak D match, TRBD1 (6 bases). The V and J ends lost 4 bases and 7 bases respectively, with 21 bases between them. CDR1 and CDR2 (germline): SGHRS, YFSETQ. The CDR3 length is 16 residues.

As for this clonotype: No conserved phenylalanine or tryptophan ends this CDR3, so it is likely a read error. The limits of the CDR3 on the DNA are not certain, so only TCRdb's listed CDR3 is given. The chain uses TRBV2 and TRBJ2-7; the table's D call, TRBD1, was not checked against the DNA. CDR1 and CDR2 from the germline V gene are SNHLY and FYNNEI. The CDR3 spans 10 amino acids, including both terminal residues. The CDR3 loop is CASSKTGPDT.